The sequence of this TCR beta chain was determined in a study of T cells in Graves' hyperthyroidism and ophthalmopathy. RNA transcripts served as the template for amplifying TCR beta CDR3 regions. TCR CDR3 underwent first-round RT-PCR with the HTBI primer set. Using its own MiXCR run on the multiplex PCR reads, TCRdb lists one record per CDR3 protein. The sample has 200,000 to 300,000 distinct CDR3 sequences, roughly 17% seen once. This clonotype appeared many times. The junction departs from the called germline gene at one end, perhaps through a read error. Germline V lookup: CDR1 SEHNR, CDR2 FQNEAQ (reference sequence). This CDR3 is built from 13 residues.

The sample was blood. The origin of this receptor is a woman under 30 with Graves' ophthalmopathy. The genes are TRBV7-9 and TRBJ1-3; no firm D call. In nucleotides, the CDR3 is TGTGCCAGCAGTTTAGGTAGTGGAAACACCATATATTTT. Its translation is CASSLGSGNTIYF.